This T cell receptor beta chain was sequenced during a study of blood T cells in healthy people across ages (dated by TCRdb to about 2015). Background for the entire study: In model experiments, template switching captured about one uniquely barcoded TCR beta cDNA molecule for every two T cells. Age-related changes in TCR beta repertoire diversity were measured in the study by deep sequencing normalized with unique cDNA molecular identifiers. For two donors (one aged 18 to 30 and one aged 80 or older), the study analyzed two additional independent replicas of 1 million unique cDNA reads from the same blood draw. Four age groups were formed from the donors: young (average approximately 15 years), middle-aged (around 39), aged (about 68) and long-lived (about 75). To avoid experimental bias, donors of different ages were randomly spread across the sequencing lanes. The investigation overall reported the following: The CMV infection status of donors was not known, potentially confounding age-related changes in expanded clonotypes. Compared with the aged group, the long-lived group had more naive CD4+ T cells, fewer expanded clones and increased TCR diversity, a pattern suggesting age selection. Because profiling used bulk unsorted PBMCs, naive and antigen-experienced compartments could not be compared conclusively. Observed TCR beta diversity per million T cells fell roughly linearly with age, and a significant reduction was already apparent by age approximately 41. Estimates of total diversity based on one million sequenced T cells were regarded as lower bounds and as underestimates. The percentage of naive T cells measured by flow cytometry correlated strongly with observed TCR beta diversity.

As for this clonotype: Its antigen remains undetermined. It has no much larger one-base neighbor in the sample; base qualities were not kept.

The roughly 37 donors, aged about 6 to 95 years, were systemically healthy Caucasian individuals from Russia. Ten milliliters of peripheral blood were drawn from each donor into EDTA-treated Vacutainer tubes. Ficoll-Paque density-gradient centrifugation was used to isolate PBMCs, with at least 7 million per sample. Total RNA, at least 5.5 micrograms per sample, was extracted from PBMCs with Trizol reagent. For every donor, an aliquot of PBMCs went through flow cytometry to measure the percentages of naive CD45RAhigh/CD27high T cells. The library was produced with 5' RACE. These reads were obtained on an Illumina HiSeq 2500. A second PCR of about 6 to 11 cycles was run with a J-beta primer mix and a sample-barcoded 5' primer. Each TCR beta cDNA molecule received a unique molecular identifier from a template-switch 5' adaptor carrying 12 random nucleotides. Each sample yielded at least 3 million CDR3-containing paired-end reads. The Mint cDNA synthesis kit, primed by a TRBC-specific oligonucleotide, was used to synthesize first-strand cDNA from all RNA. All cDNA was treated with uracil-DNA glycosylase and then went through a first 18-cycle PCR with the universal primers M1SS and BC2_uni_R. The original pipeline was this. For normalization, 1 million high-quality reads, each with a distinct molecular identifier, were randomly selected from each sample. Reads with shared molecular identifiers were discarded instead of being binned into consensus sequences. MiTCR, set to a Q25 quality threshold and the strictest error-elimination algorithm, was used for CDR3 identification, clonotype clustering and error correction. Lower-bound total TCR beta diversity was estimated with a nonparametric unseen species model using Euler transformation. TCRdb itself trimmed the public reads at Q25 with fastp, ran MiXCR and retained productive beta chains. Rows merge per CDR3 protein into single entries with the most common DNA and genes. TCRdb assigned the V and J calls; the authors' analysis was not used. The sample data list approximately 1.5 million distinct CDR3 sequences, and roughly 30% of these were observed just once. The leading ten clones occupy about 11% of the sample.

CDR1 and CDR2, looked up from the germline V gene, are SGHRS and YFSETQ. Germline trimming amounts to 0 bases on V and 1 base on J, with 1 as the count of junction bases outside the gene matches. The CDR3 numbers 17 residues from cysteine through phenylalanine. The read is trimmed to its CDR3 DNA, 51 bases read in frame from base 1. Sequencing used blood. The receptor was derived from a woman aged 25 to 39 in good health. Here the chain combines TRBV5-1 and TRBJ2-5, with 15 middle bases fitting TRBD2. The DNA sequence is as follows: TGCGCCAGCAGCTTGGGGACTAGCGGGAGGGCCCAAGAGACCCAGTACTTC. This is translated as CASSLGTSGRAQETQYF.